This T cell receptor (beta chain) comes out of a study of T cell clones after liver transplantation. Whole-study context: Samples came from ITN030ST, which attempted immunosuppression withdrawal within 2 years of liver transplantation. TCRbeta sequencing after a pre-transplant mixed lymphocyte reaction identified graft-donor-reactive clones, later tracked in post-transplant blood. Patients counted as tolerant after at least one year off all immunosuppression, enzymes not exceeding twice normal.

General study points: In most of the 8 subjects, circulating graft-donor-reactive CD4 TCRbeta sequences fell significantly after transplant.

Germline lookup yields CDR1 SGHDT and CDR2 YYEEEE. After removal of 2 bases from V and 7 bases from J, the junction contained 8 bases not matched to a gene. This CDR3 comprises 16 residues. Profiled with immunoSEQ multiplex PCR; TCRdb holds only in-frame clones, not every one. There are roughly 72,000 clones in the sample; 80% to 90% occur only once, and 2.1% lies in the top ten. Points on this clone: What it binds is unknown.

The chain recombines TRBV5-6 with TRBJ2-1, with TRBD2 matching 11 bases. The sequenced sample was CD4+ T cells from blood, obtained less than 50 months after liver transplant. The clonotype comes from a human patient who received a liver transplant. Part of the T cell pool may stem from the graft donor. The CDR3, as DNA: TGTGCCAGCAGCTTCCGGCTAGCGGGAGGTAGGAATGAGCAGTTCTTC. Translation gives CASSFRLAGGRNEQFF.